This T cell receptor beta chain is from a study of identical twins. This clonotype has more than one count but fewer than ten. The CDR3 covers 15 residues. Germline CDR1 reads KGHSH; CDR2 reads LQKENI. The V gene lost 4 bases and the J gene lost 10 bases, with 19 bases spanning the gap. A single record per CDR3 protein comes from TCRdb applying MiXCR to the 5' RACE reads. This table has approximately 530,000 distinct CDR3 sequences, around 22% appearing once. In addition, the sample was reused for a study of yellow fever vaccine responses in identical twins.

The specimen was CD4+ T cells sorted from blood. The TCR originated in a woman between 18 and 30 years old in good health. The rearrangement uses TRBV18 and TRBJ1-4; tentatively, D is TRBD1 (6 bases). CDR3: CASSQTTGDPLKLFF. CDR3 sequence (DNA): TGTGCCAGCTCACAAACGACAGGCGATCCTCTAAAACTGTTTTTT.